One T cell receptor (beta chain) is described in this entry. The antigen remains undetermined. Per the germline V gene, CDR1 is MNHEY and CDR2 is SVGAGI. CDR3 length: 14 residues. This entry comes from a study of T cells expressing NK-cell markers. Study-wide background: Just one sequenced donor of eight was HCMV-seronegative, while seven were seropositive. Study-wide results and caveats: Dominance of the CD3+CD56-NKG2C+ fraction by these clonotypes also held in a few donors. In a handful of donors, dominant CD3+CD56+NKG2C+ clones formed roughly 1.0-7.5% of CD8+ cells.

TCRdb re-called the 5' RACE reads, yielding one record per CDR3 amino acid sequence without DNA. This sample's table has 150,000 or so distinct CDR3 sequences. Input material: blood T cells: a sorted CD56 or NKG2C T cell subset, CD4+ or CD8+ T cells, or bulk PBMC T cells (not recorded which). The chain links TRBV6-5 to TRBJ1-2; absent DNA, TCRdb's TRBD1 call cannot be checked. The receptor comes from a woman aged 18 to 75 in good health. The CDR3: CASSYSNGPGGYTF.